A selection of T cell receptor beta chains follows, all from one sample in a study of blood T cell repertoires in COVID-19. Profiled with immunoSEQ multiplex PCR; TCRdb holds only in-frame clones, not every one. The sample lists about 200,000 clones, about 87% occurring once. Sequenced sample: PBMCs or T cells enriched from blood (not recorded which). All receptors derive from a man under 40 who had recovered from COVID-19. Each CDR3 is given with its conserved first and last residue. The D gene is left open where the match is weak. Size values are once, few and many counts, or a class for expanded clones, and some rows have none.

>few|TRBV14|.|TRBJ1-6
TGTGCCAGCAGCCTCCGGGGAGGGGGGAATTCACCCCTCCACTTT
CASSLRGGGNSPLHF
>.|TRBV7-8|.|TRBJ1-1
TGTGCCAGCAACCTTATGGGGGCGCAGGGATGGAACACTGAAGCTTTCTTT
CASNLMGAQGWNTEAFF
>many|TRBV7-8|TRBD1|TRBJ1-1
TGTGCCAGCAGCTTAGCTTACAGGGGAAACACTGAAGCTTTCTTT
CASSLAYRGNTEAFF
>.|TRBV4-1|.|TRBJ2-7
TGCGCCAGCAGCCATCAGGGAGGATACGAGCAGTACTTC
CASSHQGGYEQYF
>.|TRBV5-1|.|TRBJ1-2
TGCGCCAGCAGCTTACAGGGCTATGGCTACACCTTC
CASSLQGYGYTF
>.|TRBV29-1|.|TRBJ1-1
TGCAGCGTTGACAGGGTAGCGGACACTGAAGCTTTCTTT
CSVDRVADTEAFF
>once|TRBV5-6|TRBD1|TRBJ1-2
TGTGCCAGCAGCTTAGGACAGGCAATTAACTATGGCTACACCTTC
CASSLGQAINYGYTF
>.|TRBV10-1|.|TRBJ1-4
TGCGCCAGCAGTGAGTCGACGACGGGAGGCGAAAAACTGTTTTTT
CASSESTTGGEKLFF
>.|TRBV27|TRBD2|TRBJ2-1
TGTGCCAGCAGATGGACTAGCGGTCACAATGAGCAGTTCTTC
CASRWTSGHNEQFF
>.|TRBV3-1/TRBV3-2|TRBD1|TRBJ2-2
TGTGCCAGCAGCCATGGGACAGGGGGACACGGGGAGCTGTTTTTT
CASSHGTGGHGELFF
>.|TRBV2|TRBD1|TRBJ1-1
TGTGCCAGCAGGAGAGACAGGGGGATTGGTGAAGCTTTCTTT
CASRRDRGIGEAFF
>.|TRBV2|.|TRBJ2-7
TGTGCCAGCAGTGTCCAGGGACTGACGTCCTCCTACGAGCAGTACTTC
CASSVQGLTSSYEQYF
>.|TRBV21-1|.|TRBJ1-6
TGTGCCAGCACCTTACACCTCCGGGACACCCAAAATTCACCCCTCCACTTT
CASTLHLRDTQNSPLHF
>.|TRBV6-5|TRBD2|TRBJ2-7
TGTGCCAGCAGGTCGGGACTAGGGGTCGAGCAGTACTTC
CASRSGLGVEQYF
>.|TRBV27|TRBD1|TRBJ2-3
TGTGCCAGTAGATTTAGCACAGGGGCGAGGACAGATACGCAGTATTTT
CASRFSTGARTDTQYF
>.|TRBV19|.|TRBJ1-2
TGTGCCAGTAGTATAGATCTGGCGGGCTGGGGCTATGGCTACACCTTC
CASSIDLAGWGYGYTF
>.|TRBV7-8|TRBD1|TRBJ1-5
TGTGCCAGCAGCTGGAGAGGACAGGTTGGAAATCAGCCCCAGCATTTT
CASSWRGQVGNQPQHF
>.|TRBV6-6|.|TRBJ2-2
TGTGCCAGTAGCGGAGTCACCGGGGAGCTGTTTTTT
CASSGVTGELFF
>once|TRBV21-1|.|TRBJ2-5
TGTGCCAGCAGCAAGGGGCTAGCGGGAGTACCCGAGACCCAGTACTTC
CASSKGLAGVPETQYF
>.|TRBV10-3|TRBD2|TRBJ2-5
TGTGCCATCAGTGAGACTTTAGCGGGAGGAGGCGAGACCCAGTACTTC
CAISETLAGGGETQYF
>.|TRBV10-3|.|TRBJ2-1
TGTGCCATCAGTGAGTCAGGCGGGGGGACAGGGTCCAATGAGCAGTTCTTC
CAISESGGGTGSNEQFF
>few|TRBV11-3|TRBD2|TRBJ2-7
TGTGCCAGCAGCTTAGATTCGGTCGGGCCTAGCGGGACCTACGAGCAGTACTTC
CASSLDSVGPSGTYEQYF
>.|TRBV18|TRBD2|TRBJ2-7
TGTGCCAGCTCACCGGGACTAGCTTTTGAGCAGTACTTC
CASSPGLAFEQYF
>.|TRBV10-2|.|TRBJ2-7
TGCGCCAGCAGTGAGTCGACCCTGGACAGTTCCTACGAGCAGTACTTC
CASSESTLDSSYEQYF
>.|TRBV7-2|.|TRBJ2-7
TGTGCCAGCAGCGGCCGAGGGGCGGGATACGAGCAGTACTTC
CASSGRGAGYEQYF
>.|TRBV13|TRBD2|TRBJ2-1
TGTGCCAGCAGCGCACATTGGGGGACTAGTTCCTACAATGAGCAGTTCTTC
CASSAHWGTSSYNEQFF
>.|TRBV6-1|TRBD1|TRBJ2-1
TGTGCCAGCAGTGAAGCAAACAGGGGGCAGTTCTTC
CASSEANRGQFF
>.|TRBV3-1/TRBV3-2|.|TRBJ1-6
TGTGCCAGCAGCCAAGTGCTTTTTAGTAGCTCCTATAATTCACCCCTCCACTTT
CASSQVLFSSSYNSPLHF
>.|TRBV13|TRBD1|TRBJ2-3
TGTGCCAGCAGCTTAGTAGGGGGCCAAGATACGCAGTATTTT
CASSLVGGQDTQYF
>few|TRBV13|.|TRBJ2-7
TGTGCCAGCAGCTTAGGTTGGCGGGGAAGCGAGCAGTACTTC
CASSLGWRGSEQYF
>.|TRBV6-4|TRBD2|TRBJ2-3
TGTGCCAGCAGTGGGGTAGCGGGAGTGGCAGATACGCAGTATTTT
CASSGVAGVADTQYF
>.|TRBV24-1|.|TRBJ1-4
TGTGCCACCAGTGAGACGGCAGGTACCGGTGAAAAACTGTTTTTT
CATSETAGTGEKLFF
>.|TRBV28|TRBD2|TRBJ2-7
TGTGCCAGCAGTTCCCGGCTAGCGGGAGGTATCGGATACGAGCAGTACTTC
CASSSRLAGGIGYEQYF
>once|TRBV28|TRBD1|TRBJ2-7
TGTGCCAGCAGTTCCGGACAGGGGGTCAGAATCTCGCGCTACGAGCAGTACTTC
CASSSGQGVRISRYEQYF
>.|TRBV3-1/TRBV3-2|.|TRBJ2-1
TGTGCCAGCAGCCGCCGATCTAGTGGCAATGAGCAGTTCTTC
CASSRRSSGNEQFF
>.|TRBV24-1|TRBD1|TRBJ2-1
TGTGCCACCAGTGAGAGACAGGGATCCCTGCAGTTCTTC
CATSERQGSLQFF
>once|TRBV5-1|TRBD1|TRBJ1-2
TGCGCCAGCAGCTTGGAGGGACAGGGAACCTATGGCTACACCTTC
CASSLEGQGTYGYTF
>.|TRBV21-1|.|TRBJ1-6
TGTGCCAGCAGCAAAGGAGAGGGAGGCAGGTATTCACCCCTCCACTTT
CASSKGEGGRYSPLHF
>.|TRBV12-3/TRBV12-4|.|TRBJ1-1
TGTGCCAGCACTTTAACGAAGGGGGCTGAAGCTTTCTTT
CASTLTKGAEAFF
>.|TRBV9|TRBD2|TRBJ2-1
TGTGCCAGCAGCGTAGTAGCGGGAAAGAACAATGAGCAGTTCTTC
CASSVVAGKNNEQFF
>.|TRBV9|.|TRBJ1-3
TGTGCCAGCAGCGTCGCAGCCGGGACAACGGGAAACACCATATATTTT
CASSVAAGTTGNTIYF
>.|TRBV7-2|TRBD1|TRBJ2-7
TGTGCCAGCAGCTCGGGACAGGGGGGGCCCTACGAGCAGTACTTC
CASSSGQGGPYEQYF